This T cell receptor beta chain stems from a study of shared clonotypes between healthy human individuals. Study results and limitations: Rarefaction showed sorted-subset sequencing was incomplete despite large depth. The naive CD4 repertoires of a handful of donors were compared, and approximately 5.3% of clonotypes were shared. Sample collection involved blood only; tissue repertoires are likely different.

Naive-designated CD8 cells lacked CD45RO, were positively enriched for CCR7, and omitted terminally differentiated effector memory CD45RA+ cells. Concerning this clone itself: Its antigen is not identified.

V was shortened by 3 bases and J by 1 base, with 9 bases between the two germline ends. Germline CDR1 reads MDHEN; CDR2 reads SYDVKM. CDR3 length: 14 amino acids. Splitting of each subset's genomic DNA was done evenly across several immunoSEQ plates. The data were produced by immunoSEQ multiplex PCR, yet TCRdb's version contains in-frame clones alone and is incomplete. The sample consists of about 2,200,000 clones, 85% to 95% of them appearing once. The sequence came from a young man in good health. Some clones in this sample may be carry-over from other donors' samples. Sequenced: naive CD8+ T cells from PBMCs. The J gene is TRBJ1-1, the V gene TRBV28, with D uncertain. CDR3 bases: TGTGCCAGCAGTTTTAGGGCAGCGAACACTGAAGCTTTCTTT. As protein: CASSFRAANTEAFF.